This T cell receptor beta chain appears in the sequencing data of a study of shared clonotypes between healthy human individuals. The table lists this clone with many counts. Germline CDR1 SGHRS, CDR2 YFSETQ. CDR3 length equals 13 residues. V was clipped by 7 bases and J by 6 bases; unmatched bases: 4. Here immunoSEQ multiplex PCR was the method, and the copy in TCRdb shows in-frame clones only, minus some. The sample has 600,000 to 800,000 clones, approximately 77% seen once. The specimen sequenced was memory CD4+ T cells sorted from blood. Regarding subset: CD45RA-negative fraction. This sequence originates from a woman aged 25 to 39 in good health. The rearrangement joins TRBV5-1 to TRBJ1-4; 9 bases fit TRBD1. CDR3 region: CASRTGGYEKLFF. For the CDR3, the DNA is TGCGCCAGCCGTACAGGGGGCTATGAAAAACTGTTTTTT.